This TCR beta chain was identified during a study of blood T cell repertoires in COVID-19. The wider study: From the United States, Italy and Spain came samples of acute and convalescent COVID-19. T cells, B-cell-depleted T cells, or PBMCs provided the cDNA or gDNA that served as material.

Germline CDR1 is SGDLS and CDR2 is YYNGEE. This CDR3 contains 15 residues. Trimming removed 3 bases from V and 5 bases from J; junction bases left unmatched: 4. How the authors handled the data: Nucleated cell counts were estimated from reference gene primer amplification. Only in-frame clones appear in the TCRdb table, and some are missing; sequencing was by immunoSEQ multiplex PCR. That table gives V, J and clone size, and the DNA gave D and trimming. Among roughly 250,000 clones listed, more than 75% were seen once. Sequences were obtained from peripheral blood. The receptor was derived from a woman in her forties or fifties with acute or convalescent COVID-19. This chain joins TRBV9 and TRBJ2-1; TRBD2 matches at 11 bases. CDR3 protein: CASSAGLAANNEQFF. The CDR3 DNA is TGTGCCAGCAGCGCGGGACTAGCGGCCAACAATGAGCAGTTCTTC.